The next 3 T cell receptor beta chains were all read from a single sample in a study of identifying expanded T cells in peripheral blood. The method was immunoSEQ multiplex PCR; TCRdb's version includes in-frame clones alone and lacks a portion of them. The sample holds 55,000 to 75,000 clones; roughly 86% are singletons and the top ten take under 5%. Sequences were obtained from blood. The receptors shown here come from a person between 18 and 70 years old in good health.

The chain employs TRBV4-1 and TRBJ1-2, with 9 bases that match TRBD1. Trimming at V came to 6 bases and at J to 3 bases, leaving 11 bases not matched to a gene. Germline lookup yields CDR1 MGHRA and CDR2 YSYEKL. The length of the CDR3 is 16 residues. In DNA form, the CDR3 reads TGCGCCAGCAGGCTGGGACAGGGCAGTTCACACTATGGCTACACCTTC. This sequence encodes CASRLGQGSSHYGYTF.

The chain carries TRBV7-2 and TRBJ2-3, with 9 bases identical to TRBD2. V lost 5 bases, J lost 3 bases, and 9 bases stayed unmatched. CDR1 SGHTA and CDR2 FQGNSA come from the germline V gene. CDR3 size: 16 residues. The CDR3 DNA is TGTGCCAGCAGCCCCGCTACTACTAGCGGGACAGATACGCAGTATTTT. Residues: CASSPATTSGTDTQYF.

This chain links TRBV10-3 with TRBJ1-1; TRBD1 might be the D (6 bases). Looked up from germline, CDR1 is ENHRY and CDR2 is SYGVKD. The CDR3 has 15 amino acids. V was shortened by 2 bases and J by 2 bases, with 12 bases between the two germline ends. The CDR3 loop is CAISEVQGLNTEAFF. For the CDR3, the DNA is TGTGCCATCAGTGAGGTTCAGGGGTTAAACACTGAAGCTTTCTTT.